The 30 T cell receptor beta chains below were found in one sample sequenced in a study of CD8 T cells in Susac syndrome. The RNA input was about 0.45 to 1 ug, and it was reverse transcribed with random hexamers. TCRdb re-called the immunoSEQ multiplex PCR reads with MiXCR, one entry per CDR3 protein. The data contain 100,000 to 150,000 distinct CDR3 sequences, 90% to 95% of them singletons. Sample: CD4+ T cells from PBMCs. The source is a human donor in good health.

This clonotype was seen a single time. This chain joins TRBV25-1 and TRBJ1-2; D is perhaps TRBD1 (5 bases). Germline lookup yields CDR1 MGHDK and CDR2 SYGVNS. V was pared by 5 bases and J by 9 bases, with 16 bases between. The CDR3 is 13 amino acids. CDR3 sequence reads: CASSMGGIVSYTF. Written as DNA, the CDR3 is TGTGCCAGCAGTATGGGGGGAATAGTAAGCTACACCTTC.

The rearrangement joins TRBV29-1 to TRBJ2-5; 8 bases line up with TRBD1. The J segment lost 5 bases and the V segment lost 7 bases, leaving 9 bases of the junction unmatched. CDR1 SQVTM and CDR2 ANQGSEA come from the germline V gene. The CDR3 length is 13 residues. The CDR3, as DNA: TGCAGCGGGGAGACAGGGGTAAAGGAGACCCAGTACTTC. Translation gives CSGETGVKETQYF.

The chain employs TRBV7-2 and TRBJ2-2, with D possibly being TRBD1 (5 bases). Germline V lookup: CDR1 SGHTA, CDR2 FQGNSA. With 2 bases removed from V and 7 bases from J, the gap between germline ends came to 8 bases. The CDR3 loop spans 13 amino acids. The DNA of the CDR3 is TGTGCCAGCAGCTTAACAGGTCGCGGGGAGCTGTTTTTT. This encodes CASSLTGRGELFF.

The rearrangement uses TRBV15 and TRBJ2-7; D gene uncertain. The CDR3 is 12 amino acids. Germline V gene sequence: CDR1 LNHNV, CDR2 YYDKDF (reference sequence). V was pared by 0 bases and J by 6 bases, with 6 bases between. CDR3 residues: CATSRDWGEQYF. The CDR3 DNA reads TGTGCCACCAGCAGAGATTGGGGCGAGCAGTACTTC.

J is TRBJ2-1 and V is TRBV3-1; D uncertain. Germline V gives CDR1 LGHDT, CDR2 YNNKEL (reference sequence). The V gene lost 6 bases and the J gene lost 6 bases, with 15 bases spanning the gap. This CDR3 has 14 residues. CDR3 in DNA: TGTGCCAGCAGTCAAAAATTTGGCCCCAATGAGCAGTTCTTC. It yields the protein CASSQKFGPNEQFF.

The chain employs TRBV28 and TRBJ1-2, with 7 bases that match TRBD1. After removal of 1 base from V and 7 bases from J, the junction contained 12 bases not matched to a gene. This CDR3 comprises 16 residues. CDR1 and CDR2 (germline): MDHEN, SYDVKM. The CDR3 DNA is TGTGCCAGCAGTTTATCTCTTCCGGGACAGTCAGGTGGCTACACCTTC. It is translated as CASSLSLPGQSGGYTF.

The CDR3 protein is CSAGASGVREQFF. The CDR3 region has the DNA TGCAGCGCCGGGGCTAGCGGAGTGCGGGAGCAGTTCTTC. The rearrangement links TRBV29-1 to TRBJ2-1, with TRBD2 matching over 7 bases. Germline values: CDR1 SQVTM, CDR2 ANQGSEA. CDR3 size: 13 residues. V shed 7 bases, J shed 10 bases, and the junction held 13 bases outside the gene matches.

V is TRBV20-1 and J is TRBJ2-1, with D perhaps TRBD1 or TRBD2 (5 bases each). V was trimmed by 4 bases and J by 6 bases, leaving 19 bases between them. Per germline, CDR1 DFQATT and CDR2 SNEGSKA (reference sequence). The CDR3 contains 15 residues. The CDR3 spells CSATWSARGTNEQFF. DNA for the CDR3: TGCAGTGCTACCTGGTCCGCGAGGGGTACCAATGAGCAGTTCTTC.

V is TRBV5-1 and J is TRBJ2-2; D is perhaps TRBD2 (5 bases). The CDR3 totals 16 residues. Trimming removed 1 base at V and 5 bases at J, with 15 bases between. CDR1 is SGHRS and CDR2 is YFSETQ in the germline V gene. The CDR3 reads CASSLRSPGKTGELFF. The CDR3 coding sequence is TGCGCCAGCAGCTTGAGAAGTCCCGGGAAAACCGGGGAGCTGTTTTTT.

This chain connects TRBV12-3 or TRBV12-4 to TRBJ2-3; TRBD1 matches 8 bases. The CDR3 runs 15 residues. The J segment lost 3 bases and the V segment lost 4 bases, leaving 6 bases of the junction unmatched. CDR3 region: CASSSQGARTDTQYF. DNA for the CDR3: TGTGCCAGCAGTTCCCAGGGGGCGCGAACAGATACGCAGTATTTT.

This rearrangement joins TRBV20-1 to TRBJ1-2; 9 bases map to TRBD1. V was clipped by 3 bases and J by 2 bases; unmatched bases: 4. Germline V gene data show CDR1 as DFQATT and CDR2 as SNEGSKA (reference sequence). The CDR3 length is 14 residues. This chain's CDR3 is CSASGDRVNYGYTF. The CDR3 DNA reads as TGCAGTGCTAGTGGGGACAGGGTGAACTATGGCTACACCTTC.

As regards this clonotype: At one of its ends the junction is not consistent with the germline gene, which may arise from a read error. This rearrangement joins TRBV9 to TRBJ2-2, with TRBD2 as a possible D gene (6 bases). Germline V gene data show CDR1 as SGDLS and CDR2 as YYNGEE. The CDR3 runs 16 residues. The CDR3 sequence is CASTVGGRYHTGELFF. In DNA, the CDR3 is TGTGCCAGCACCGTAGGAGGGAGATATCACACCGGGGAGCTGTTTTTT. Full variable domain (remainder filled in from reference TRBV9 and TRBJ2-2): DSGVTQTPKHLITATGQRVTLRCSPRSGDLSVYWYQQSLDQGLQFLIQYYNGEERAKGNILERFSAQQFPDLHSELNLSSLELGDSALYFCASTVGGRYHTGELFFGEGSRLTVL.

The chain joins TRBV27 to TRBJ1-2; the match to TRBD1 covers 8 bases. The J segment lost 8 bases and the V segment lost 2 bases, leaving 10 bases of the junction unmatched. The CDR3 runs to 15 residues. Germline CDR1 MNHEY, CDR2 SMNVEV (reference sequence). This CDR3 reads CASSLRQGTHRGYTF. The DNA for the CDR3 is TGTGCCAGCAGTTTACGACAGGGGACCCACAGGGGCTACACCTTC.

The V call is TRBV15, the J call TRBJ2-5, with 9 bases lining up with TRBD2. Trimming took 0 bases from V and 4 from J; bases not matched to a gene: 6. The germline CDR1 and CDR2 sequences are LNHNV and YYDKDF (reference sequence). The CDR3 spans 16 residues. CDR3 DNA sequence: TGTGCCACCAGCAGAGATCTGGCGGGAGGGCCAGAGACCCAGTACTTC. Protein sequence: CATSRDLAGGPETQYF.

The rearrangement uses TRBV6-2 or TRBV6-3 and TRBJ2-7; D is uncertain. This CDR3 is built from 12 residues. Trimming removed 2 bases at V and 6 bases at J, with 8 bases between. Germline V gene lookup returns CDR1 MNHEY and CDR2 SVGEGT. CDR3 protein: CASSYISREQYF. The CDR3 coding sequence is TGTGCCAGCAGTTACATTAGCCGCGAGCAGTACTTC.

J is TRBJ2-5 and V is TRBV5-4, with TRBD2 matching 8 bases. Germline lookup yields CDR1 SGHNT and CDR2 YYREEE (reference sequence). Trimming took 0 bases from V and 1 from J; bases not matched to a gene: 5. The CDR3 covers 16 residues. CDR3 region: CASSLGQAGAQETQYF. In DNA form, the CDR3 reads TGTGCCAGCAGCTTGGGACAAGCGGGAGCCCAAGAGACCCAGTACTTC. Looking up the rest from reference TRBV5-4 and TRBJ2-5 gives the full variable domain: ETGVTQSPTHLIKTRGQQVTLRCSSQSGHNTVSWYQQALGQGPQFIFQYYREEENGRGNFPPRFSGLQFPNYSSELNVNALELDDSALYLCASSLGQAGAQETQYFGPGTRLLVL.

This clonotype was recorded once. The chain employs TRBV7-9 and TRBJ1-2; a weak D match, TRBD1 (5 bases). The ends were cut back, 4 bases at V and 4 bases at J, with 13 bases in the middle. CDR3 size: 14 residues. Looked up from germline, CDR1 is SEHNR and CDR2 is FQNEAQ (reference sequence). The CDR3 nucleotides read TGTGCCAGCAGCTCCGCGGGGGGGACCTATGGCTACACCTTC. Encoded protein: CASSSAGGTYGYTF.

J is TRBJ2-1 and V is TRBV6-5; 7 bases align to TRBD2. Germline lookup yields CDR1 MNHEY and CDR2 SVGAGI. Trimming removed 7 bases from V and 10 bases from J; junction bases left unmatched: 10. The CDR3 loop spans 13 amino acids. The CDR3 region is CASKRTGGGEQFF. The CDR3 coding sequence is TGTGCCAGCAAGAGAACGGGAGGCGGGGAGCAGTTCTTC.

This clonotype has only one observation. The rearrangement links TRBV6-5 to TRBJ2-7, with D possibly TRBD1 on 5 matching bases. Trimming removed 6 bases at V and 3 bases at J, with 12 bases between. The CDR3 has 13 amino acids. The germline CDR1 and CDR2 sequences are MNHEY and SVGAGI. CDR3 in amino acids: CASSRQGYYEQYF. In DNA, the CDR3 is TGTGCCAGCAGCCGCCAGGGTTACTACGAGCAGTACTTC.

This clonotype was seen more than once but under ten times. J is TRBJ2-7 and V is TRBV2; D is uncertain. The CDR3 contains 12 residues. From germline, CDR1 is SNHLY and CDR2 FYNNEI. Deletions cut 5 bases from V and 4 bases from J, with 9 bases between. CDR3 coding DNA: TGTGCCAGCAGTCAGGATACGTACGAGCAGTACTTC. Its translation is CASSQDTYEQYF.

The genes are TRBV7-9 and TRBJ2-3; 8 bases agree with TRBD2. Unmatched junction bases numbered 4, after V lost 5 bases and J lost 6 bases. From germline, CDR1 is SEHNR and CDR2 FQNEAQ (reference sequence). The CDR3 extends over 13 amino acids. The CDR3 bases are TGTGCCAGCAGCCAACGCGGGAGGGATACGCAGTATTTT. This gives the protein CASSQRGRDTQYF.

The chain links TRBV20-1 to TRBJ2-5, with 8 positions matching TRBD1. V lost 4 bases and J lost 4; bases outside the gene matches: 2. Germline V gene sequence: CDR1 DFQATT, CDR2 SNEGSKA (reference sequence). This CDR3 is built from 12 residues. The CDR3 protein is CSATRGRETQYF. CDR3 coding DNA: TGCAGTGCTACCAGGGGGCGAGAGACCCAGTACTTC.

For the CDR3, the DNA is TGTGCCAGCAGCCAGGAGGGATGGGGAGCCACTGAAGCTTTCTTT. Translating it yields CASSQEGWGATEAFF. The genes are TRBV3-1 and TRBJ1-1; D gene ambiguous. V lost 3 bases to trimming and J lost 4 bases, with 15 bases between them. Germline lookup yields CDR1 LGHDT and CDR2 YNNKEL (reference sequence). This CDR3 has 15 amino acids.

V and J are TRBV29-1 and TRBJ2-7; TRBD1 is a possible D gene (6 bases). Trimming removed 5 bases at V and 3 bases at J, with 11 bases between. Germline lookup yields CDR1 SQVTM and CDR2 ANQGSEA. The CDR3 extends over 12 amino acids. The CDR3 DNA reads TGCAGCGTTTCAAGCAGGGGCTACGAGCAGTACTTC. Translating gives CSVSSRGYEQYF.

This clonotype was observed once. This chain connects TRBV15 to TRBJ1-4; D not certain. Trimming shortened V by 1 base and J by 6 bases, and 9 bases separated the two germline ends. This CDR3 has 14 amino acids. Germline V gene sequence: CDR1 LNHNV, CDR2 YYDKDF (reference sequence). CDR3 protein: CATSRGAVYEKLFF. CDR3 nucleotides: TGTGCCACCAGCAGAGGGGCCGTATATGAAAAACTGTTTTTT.

The chain recombines TRBV3-1 with TRBJ2-3, with D tentatively TRBD2 (6 bases). The CDR3 runs 14 residues. Trimming cost V 4 bases and J 4 bases, with 12 bases left between them. Germline CDR1 is LGHDT and CDR2 is YNNKEL (reference sequence). The CDR3 coding sequence is TGTGCCAGCAGCCCCTTGGGGGGAGCAGATACGCAGTATTTT. It is translated as CASSPLGGADTQYF.

V usage is TRBV6-2 or TRBV6-3 and J usage is TRBJ2-2; D may be TRBD1 (6 bases). Germline CDR1 reads MNHEY; CDR2 reads SVGEGT. Trimming took off 5 bases at V and 1 base at J, with 11 bases between the two ends. The CDR3 covers 15 residues. CDR3 DNA: TGTGCCAGCAGTACCCCGACAGGGAACACCGGGGAGCTGTTTTTT. As protein: CASSTPTGNTGELFF.

The rearrangement uses TRBV3-1 and TRBJ1-3; D is unclear. From germline, CDR1 is LGHDT and CDR2 YNNKEL (reference sequence). The CDR3 is 16 residues long. The V gene lost 1 base and the J gene lost 4 bases, with 14 bases spanning the gap. In DNA form, the CDR3 reads TGTGCCAGCAGCCAAGGCCCGACGGCGGGCGGAAACACCATATATTTT. It codes for CASSQGPTAGGNTIYF.

The chain joins TRBV29-1 to TRBJ2-1; unclear D gene. V was cut by 0 bases and J by 9 bases, with 9 bases left in between. Germline values: CDR1 SQVTM, CDR2 ANQGSEA. This CDR3 has 12 residues. The CDR3 nucleotides read TGCAGCGTTGAAGACATCGGAAGTGAGCAGTTCTTC. This sequence encodes CSVEDIGSEQFF.

The rearrangement links TRBV5-6 to TRBJ2-3; 9 bases map to TRBD2. The CDR3 runs 17 residues. The V segment lost 4 bases and the J segment 11 bases; nucleotides outside the gene matches: 20. Germline values: CDR1 SGHDT, CDR2 YYEEEE. The CDR3 DNA follows: TGTGCCAGCAGCCCATGGGCTCCGGGACTACGCGGGGGGGAGCAGTATTTT. The encoded protein is CASSPWAPGLRGGEQYF. Complete variable domain (other parts from reference TRBV5-6 and TRBJ2-3): DAGVTQSPTHLIKTRGQQVTLRCSPKSGHDTVSWYQQALGQGPQFIFQYYEEEERQRGNFPDRFSGHQFPNYSSELNVNALLLGDSALYLCASSPWAPGLRGGEQYFGPGTRLTVL.